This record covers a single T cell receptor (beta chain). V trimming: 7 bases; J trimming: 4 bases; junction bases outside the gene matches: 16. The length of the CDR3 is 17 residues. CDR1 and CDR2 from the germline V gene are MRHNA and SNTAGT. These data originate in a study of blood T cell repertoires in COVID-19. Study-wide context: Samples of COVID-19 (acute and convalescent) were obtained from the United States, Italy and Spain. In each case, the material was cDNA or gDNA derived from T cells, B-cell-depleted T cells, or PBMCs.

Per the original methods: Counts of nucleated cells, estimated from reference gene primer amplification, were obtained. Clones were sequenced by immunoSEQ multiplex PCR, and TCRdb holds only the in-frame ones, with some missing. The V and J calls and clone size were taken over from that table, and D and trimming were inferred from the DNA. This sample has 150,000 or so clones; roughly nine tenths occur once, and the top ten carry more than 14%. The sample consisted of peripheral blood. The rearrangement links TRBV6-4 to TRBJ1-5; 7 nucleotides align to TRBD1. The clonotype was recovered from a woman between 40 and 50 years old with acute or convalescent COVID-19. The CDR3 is CASMPQSLGQKNQPQHF. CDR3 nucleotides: TGTGCCAGCATGCCCCAAAGTTTGGGACAGAAAAATCAGCCCCAGCATTTT.